This record concerns one T cell receptor beta chain sequence. These data originate in a study of blood T cell repertoires in COVID-19. Repertoires were generated with immunoSEQ multiplex PCR, while TCRdb's copy carries only in-frame clones and drops some. This sample carries approximately 250,000 clones, approximately 90% of them seen once, and the ten largest clones take 3.5% to 5%. The CDR3 has 12 residues. Germline-derived CDR1 and CDR2 are MDHEN and SYDVKM. The V and J ends lost 7 bases and 7 bases respectively, with 13 bases between them. Source material: PBMCs or T cells enriched from blood (not recorded which). The J gene is TRBJ1-2, the V gene TRBV28; possibly TRBD1 for D (6 bases). The receptor's source is a woman aged 25 to 39 who had recovered from COVID-19. The CDR3 sequence is CASITGSSGYTF. The CDR3 nucleotides read TGTGCCAGCATTACAGGGTCGAGTGGCTACACCTTC.